The 26 T cell receptor beta chains below all came from one sample that was sequenced in a study of T cell responses to AZD1222 COVID-19 vaccine. The data were produced by immunoSEQ multiplex PCR, yet TCRdb's version contains in-frame clones alone and is incomplete. The sample has about 96,000 clones; roughly nine tenths are singletons. The sequenced sample was peripheral blood, obtained on day 0 of AZD1222 vaccination. These receptors originate from an adult in good health.

The V gene is TRBV11-2, the J gene TRBJ2-7; D ambiguous. V lost 1 base and J 0 bases, leaving 7 bases between the germline ends. The germline CDR1 and CDR2 sequences are SGHAT and FQNNGV. This CDR3 spans 14 amino acids. The DNA of the CDR3 is TGTGCCAGCAGCTTAGCGAGGAGCTCCTACGAGCAGTACTTC. It translates to CASSLARSSYEQYF.

The chain employs TRBV2 and TRBJ1-5; maybe TRBD1 (6 bases). The germline gives CDR1 SNHLY, CDR2 FYNNEI. CDR3 length equals 11 residues. Trimming cost V 6 bases and J 9 bases, with 9 bases left between them. The CDR3 loop reads CASSSQGPQHF. The CDR3 bases are TGTGCCAGCAGCTCACAGGGGCCCCAGCATTTT.

The chain recombines TRBV5-1 with TRBJ1-6; TRBD1 might be the D (5 bases). CDR3 length: 16 residues. Germline CDR1 reads SGHRS; CDR2 reads YFSETQ. Trimming pared 0 bases from V and 9 bases from J, leaving 16 bases between. The CDR3 region is CASSLDGAREASPLHF. CDR3 DNA sequence: TGCGCCAGCAGCTTGGATGGGGCCAGGGAAGCTTCACCCCTCCACTTT.

This chain joins TRBV5-1 and TRBJ2-3; D uncertain. The CDR3 sequence is 14 residues long. Trimming cost V 1 base and J 2 bases, with 8 bases left between them. Germline values: CDR1 SGHRS, CDR2 YFSETQ. The CDR3 loop reads CASSLLTFTDTQYF. The CDR3 region has the DNA TGCGCCAGCAGCTTGTTAACCTTCACAGATACGCAGTATTTT.

V is TRBV7-2 and J is TRBJ1-5; TRBD1 is a possible D gene (5 bases). Germline-derived CDR1 and CDR2 are SGHTA and FQGNSA. V gave up 1 base and J gave up 9 bases, with 19 bases separating them. The CDR3 covers 16 residues. CDR3 sequence: CASSLVALGGGGPQHF. In DNA, the CDR3 is TGTGCCAGCAGCTTAGTTGCTCTGGGCGGGGGGGGGCCCCAGCATTTT.

The genes are TRBV5-4 and TRBJ2-1; D gene uncertain. Trimming removed 3 bases from V and 3 bases from J, with 10 bases in between. Germline CDR1 reads SGHNT; CDR2 reads YYREEE (reference sequence). The CDR3 contains 14 residues. The CDR3 DNA is TGTGCCAGCAGCTACGCCGCAGACTACAATGAGCAGTTCTTC. Its protein is CASSYAADYNEQFF.

The rearrangement joins TRBV7-9 to TRBJ1-6; 7 bases line up with TRBD1. This CDR3 comprises 13 residues. The germline V gene has CDR1 SEHNR and CDR2 FQNEAQ (reference sequence). J lost 8 bases, V lost 7 bases, and 5 bases had no gene match. CDR3 sequence: CASTFDRDSPLHF. CDR3 DNA sequence: TGTGCCAGCACCTTCGACAGGGATTCACCCCTCCACTTT.

The V and J genes are TRBV7-2 and TRBJ2-3; D not resolved. V was shortened by 1 base and J by 5 bases, with 13 bases between the two germline ends. The CDR3 runs 15 residues. Germline CDR1 SGHTA, CDR2 FQGNSA. CDR3: CASSLVAGLGDTQYF. In DNA form, the CDR3 reads TGTGCCAGCAGCTTAGTAGCCGGTTTGGGAGATACGCAGTATTTT. Full variable domain (rest looked up from reference TRBV7-2 and TRBJ2-3): GAGVSQSPSNKVTEKGKDVELRCDPISGHTALYWYRQSLGQGLEFLIYFQGNSAPDKSGLPSDRFSAERTGGSVSTLTIQRTQQEDSAVYLCASSLVAGLGDTQYFGPGTRLTVL.

This clone has a single count. As DNA, the CDR3 is TGTGCCAGCAGTCCAACCGGGAACTCTTATAGCAATCAGCCCCAGCATTTT. It is translated as CASSPTGNSYSNQPQHF. V gene TRBV6-6 combines with J gene TRBJ1-5; D call uncertain. The length of the CDR3 is 17 residues. The germline V gene encodes CDR1 MNHNY and CDR2 SVGAGI (reference sequence). Trimming took 5 bases from V and 0 from J, leaving 17 bases between them.

The rearrangement joins TRBV4-1 to TRBJ1-4, with D perhaps TRBD1 (5 bases). This CDR3 contains 17 residues. Trimming pared 2 bases from V and 0 bases from J, leaving 13 bases between. Germline V CDR1 and CDR2: MGHRA, YSYEKL. The CDR3 spells CASSQMGVFATNEKLFF. CDR3 DNA: TGCGCCAGCAGCCAAATGGGGGTATTCGCAACTAATGAAAAACTGTTTTTT.

The chain has TRBV15 and TRBJ2-1; no clear D. The CDR3 is 16 amino acids. V shed 1 base and J shed 0 bases, with 10 bases lying between them. Germline loops: CDR1 LNHNV, CDR2 YYDKDF (reference sequence). This CDR3 is CATSRGRISSYNEQFF. CDR3 coding DNA: TGTGCCACCAGCAGAGGGCGAATTAGCTCCTACAATGAGCAGTTCTTC.

The rearrangement joins TRBV11-1 to TRBJ2-7; D unclear. The V end lost 1 base, the J end lost 7 bases, and 17 bases lay between the germline ends. This CDR3 spans 15 amino acids. The V gene's germline CDR1 is SGHAT and CDR2 FQDESV (reference sequence). CDR3 bases: TGTGCCAGCAGCTTAGGGGCTGGTGCGGATCGAGAGCAGTACTTC. Translation gives CASSLGAGADREQYF.

The CDR3 reads CASSQRPGLEAFF. As DNA, the CDR3 is TGTGCCAGCAGCCAGCGCCCGGGACTTGAAGCTTTCTTT. This chain connects TRBV4-2 to TRBJ1-1, with D maybe TRBD1 (5 bases). Trimming cost V 3 bases and J 7 bases, with 12 bases left between them. Germline lookup yields CDR1 LGHNA and CDR2 YNFKEQ. This CDR3 has 13 residues.

This chain connects TRBV3-1 (or the pseudogene TRBV3-2) to TRBJ1-1; 10 nucleotides agree with TRBD1. After removal of 3 bases from V and 6 bases from J, the junction contained 1 base not matched to a gene. Per the germline V gene, CDR1 is LGHDT and CDR2 is YNNKEL (reference sequence). CDR3 length equals 13 residues. The CDR3 DNA reads as TGTGCCAGCAGCCATGGGACAGGGGCTGAAGCTTTCTTT. This encodes CASSHGTGAEAFF.

This chain joins TRBV5-6 and TRBJ1-5; D unclear. The CDR3 loop spans 14 amino acids. Trimming took 0 bases from V and 1 from J, leaving 5 bases between them. CDR1 is SGHDT, CDR2 YYEEEE, per germline. The CDR3 coding sequence is TGTGCCAGCAGCTTGGTGAGAAGCAATCAGCCCCAGCATTTT. It is translated as CASSLVRSNQPQHF.

Notes on this clone: Other DNA sequences from this sample encode an identical CDR3 as well. The chain couples TRBV28 to TRBJ1-1, with 8 positions matching TRBD1. Trimming removed 6 bases from V and 7 bases from J; junction bases left unmatched: 10. Germline V gives CDR1 MDHEN, CDR2 SYDVKM. The CDR3 has 14 amino acids. The CDR3 region is CASSYPGQGGEAFF. Written as DNA, the CDR3 is TGTGCCAGCAGCTATCCTGGACAGGGAGGTGAAGCTTTCTTT.

The V call is TRBV21-1, the J call TRBJ1-2. TRBV21-1 is a recognized pseudogene. This CDR3 region has 14 residues. CDR3 nucleotides: TGTGCCAGCAGCAAGTGGCGCCTGAACTATGGCTACACCTTC. This sequence encodes CASSKWRLNYGYTF.

The J gene is TRBJ1-2, the V gene TRBV27, with a weak D call TRBD1 (6 bases). The ends were cut back, 3 bases at V and 7 bases at J, with 15 bases in the middle. From germline, CDR1 is MNHEY and CDR2 SMNVEV (reference sequence). The CDR3 totals 14 residues. CDR3 loop: CASSLAGALGGYTF. In DNA, the CDR3 is TGTGCCAGCAGTTTGGCAGGGGCCCTTGGTGGCTACACCTTC.

For this clone: The identical CDR3 is also encoded by other nucleotide sequences in the sample. The chain has TRBV4-1 and TRBJ1-5; D gene uncertain. The CDR3 runs to 14 residues. The germline V gene encodes CDR1 MGHRA and CDR2 YSYEKL. V lost 0 bases, J lost 4 bases, and 7 bases lay in between. The CDR3 loop reads CASSQDGRNQPQHF. DNA for the CDR3: TGCGCCAGCAGCCAAGATGGTCGGAATCAGCCCCAGCATTTT.

The V call is TRBV5-4, the J call TRBJ1-5; the D is unclear. The CDR3 has 13 amino acids. The germline V gene encodes CDR1 SGHNT and CDR2 YYREEE (reference sequence). With 2 bases removed from V and 5 bases from J, the gap between germline ends came to 8 bases. The CDR3 spells CASSLGEDQPQHF. The CDR3, as DNA: TGTGCCAGCAGCTTAGGAGAGGATCAGCCCCAGCATTTT.

The chain employs TRBV28 and TRBJ1-2; a weak D match, TRBD1 (5 bases). CDR1 and CDR2 (germline): MDHEN, SYDVKM. This CDR3 is built from 14 residues. Trimming left V 5 bases short and J 2 bases short, with 12 bases between. This CDR3 is CASSVGVQNYGYTF. The CDR3 DNA follows: TGTGCCAGCAGTGTGGGGGTTCAGAACTATGGCTACACCTTC.

The chain combines TRBV4-1 with TRBJ1-1; no firm D call. The germline V and J ends were trimmed by 1 base and 11 bases, with 14 bases remaining between them. The CDR3 is 13 amino acids. Per the germline V gene, CDR1 is MGHRA and CDR2 is YSYEKL. The DNA of the CDR3 is TGCGCCAGCAGCCAAGGACTCTCCCTTTCGGCTTTCTTT. It codes for CASSQGLSLSAFF.

The chain links TRBV6-6 to TRBJ1-2, with D unclear. The germline V gene has CDR1 MNHNY and CDR2 SVGAGI (reference sequence). The CDR3 length is 13 residues. V lost 6 bases and J 3 bases, leaving 11 bases between the germline ends. This CDR3 is CASSSGSHYGYTF. The CDR3 region has the DNA TGTGCCAGCAGCTCGGGGAGCCACTATGGCTACACCTTC.

In this sample, this clone turned up a few times. The V call is TRBV9, the J call TRBJ2-1, with 11 bases that match TRBD2. Per germline, CDR1 SGDLS and CDR2 YYNGEE. V shed 0 bases and J 4 bases; nucleotides not matched to a gene: 6. The CDR3 is made up of 17 amino acids. The chain's CDR3 is CASSVGPIAGGYNEQFF. The CDR3 DNA reads as TGTGCCAGCAGCGTAGGGCCAATAGCGGGGGGGTACAATGAGCAGTTCTTC. Complete variable domain (other parts from reference TRBV9 and TRBJ2-1): DSGVTQTPKHLITATGQRVTLRCSPRSGDLSVYWYQQSLDQGLQFLIQYYNGEERAKGNILERFSAQQFPDLHSELNLSSLELGDSALYFCASSVGPIAGGYNEQFFGPGTRLTVL.

The chain joins TRBV15 to TRBJ1-2; D not certain. The CDR3 runs to 17 residues. CDR1 LNHNV and CDR2 YYDKDF come from the germline V gene (reference sequence). V gave up 3 bases and J gave up 2 bases, with 19 bases separating them. The CDR3 DNA sequence: TGTGCCACCAGCAGTCTCCGCCCCGCGGTCAGCAACTATGGCTACACCTTC. Protein: CATSSLRPAVSNYGYTF.

The chain couples TRBV6-5 to TRBJ1-3, with D possibly TRBD1 on 6 matching bases. Trimming pared 0 bases from V and 5 bases from J, leaving 11 bases between. Germline CDR1 and CDR2: MNHEY and SVGAGI. CDR3 length equals 15 residues. CDR3 amino acids: CASSYSNRARNTIYF. The CDR3 DNA is TGTGCCAGCAGTTACTCGAACAGGGCACGAAACACCATATATTTT.